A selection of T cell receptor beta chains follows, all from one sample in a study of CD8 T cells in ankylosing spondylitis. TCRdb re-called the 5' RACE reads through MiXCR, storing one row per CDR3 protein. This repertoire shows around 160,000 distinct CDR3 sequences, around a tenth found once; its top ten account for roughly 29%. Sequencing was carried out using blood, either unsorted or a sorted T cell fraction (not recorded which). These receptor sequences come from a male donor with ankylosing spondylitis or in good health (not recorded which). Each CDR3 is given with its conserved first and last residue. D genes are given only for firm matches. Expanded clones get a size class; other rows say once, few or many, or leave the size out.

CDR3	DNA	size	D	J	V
CASSLASGIRTDTQYF	TGTGCCAGCAGCTTGGCTAGCGGGATCCGCACAGATACGCAGTATTTT	.	TRBD2	TRBJ2-3	TRBV7-2
CASRSGLGYEQYF	TGTGCCAGCAGGTCGGGCCTGGGGTACGAGCAGTACTTC	many	.	TRBJ2-7	TRBV5-4
CASSYGTDRGLSTDTQYF	TGTGCCAGCAGTTACGGGACAGACAGGGGGTTGAGCACAGATACGCAGTATTTT	many	TRBD1	TRBJ2-3	TRBV6-5
CASKSFSTGELFF	TGTGCCAGCAAGAGTTTTTCCACCGGGGAGCTGTTTTTT	.	.	TRBJ2-2	TRBV6-1
CASSPGLEIYNEQFF	TGTGCCAGCAGTCCGGGACTAGAGATCTACAATGAGCAGTTCTTC	many	TRBD2	TRBJ2-1	TRBV27
CASSQSDRAYEQYF	TGCGCCAGCAGCCAATCGGACAGGGCCTACGAGCAGTACTTC	many	TRBD1	TRBJ2-7	TRBV4-1
CASSLLFDEQYF	TGTGCCAGCAGCTTATTGTTCGACGAGCAGTACTTC	.	.	TRBJ2-7	TRBV7-6
CSARDSGGESNQPQHF	TGCAGTGCTAGAGATAGCGGGGGTGAAAGCAATCAGCCCCAGCATTTT	many	.	TRBJ1-5	TRBV20-1
CAISYDRSYEQYF	TGTGCCATCAGCTATGACAGGTCCTACGAGCAGTACTTC	few	.	TRBJ2-7	TRBV10-3
CASSYQGNPNPKSGNTIYF	TGTGCCAGCAGCTATCAGGGAAACCCAAACCCAAAATCTGGAAACACCATATATTTT	few	.	TRBJ1-3	TRBV2
CATSRDRSRGQGGETQYF	TGTGCCACCAGCAGAGATAGGTCCAGGGGACAGGGGGGTGAGACCCAGTACTTC	many	TRBD1	TRBJ2-5	TRBV15
CASMERGSEQYF	TGTGCCAGCATGGAAAGGGGCTCCGAGCAGTACTTC	.	.	TRBJ2-7	TRBV6-6
CASSPGDRGRNGYTF	TGTGCCAGCTCACCTGGGGACAGGGGACGGAATGGCTACACCTTC	.	TRBD1	TRBJ1-2	TRBV18
CASSSPFPTEMNTEAFF	TGTGCCAGCAGCTCTCCCTTCCCGACAGAGATGAACACTGAAGCTTTCTTT	few	.	TRBJ1-1	TRBV7-9
CASSRLGGDTGELFF	TGTGCCAGCAGTCGATTGGGGGGCGACACCGGGGAGCTGTTTTTT	many	.	TRBJ2-2	TRBV7-7
CASRLTVRGLANKRGETQYF	TGTGCCAGCAGACTGACCGTACGTGGGCTAGCAAATAAGCGTGGAGAGACCCAGTACTTC	few	.	TRBJ2-5	TRBV6-2/TRBV6-3